This TCR beta chain was sequenced for a study of T cells after yellow fever vaccination. V was clipped by 3 bases and J by 0 bases, with 11 bases between them. This CDR3 contains 15 residues. The V gene's germline CDR1 is WSHSY and CDR2 SAAADI. TCRdb processed the 5' RACE reads anew with MiXCR; each CDR3 protein has one entry. The data show 85,000 to 100,000 distinct CDR3 sequences, around 5.8% seen once. The rearrangement links TRBV10-2 to TRBJ1-2, with a weak D call TRBD1 (5 bases). The origin of this receptor is a man between 18 and 35 years old who received the YFV17D yellow fever vaccine. The sample here was CD8+ T cells sorted from PBMCs, taken 10 days after the yellow fever booster vaccination. CDR3 nucleotides: TGCGCCAGCAGTGAAGGGGCAGCCCCTAACTATGGCTACACCTTC. This translates into CASSEGAAPNYGYTF.